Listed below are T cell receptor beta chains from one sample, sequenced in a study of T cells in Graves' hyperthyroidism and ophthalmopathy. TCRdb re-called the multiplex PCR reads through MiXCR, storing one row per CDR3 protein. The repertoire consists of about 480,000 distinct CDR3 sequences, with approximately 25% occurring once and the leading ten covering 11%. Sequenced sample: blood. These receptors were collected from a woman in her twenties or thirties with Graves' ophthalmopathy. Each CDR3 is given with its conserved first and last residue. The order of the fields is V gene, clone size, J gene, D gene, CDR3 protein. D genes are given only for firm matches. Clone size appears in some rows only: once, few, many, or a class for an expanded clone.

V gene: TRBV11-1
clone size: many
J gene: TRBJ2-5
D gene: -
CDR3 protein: CASSLERGAYQETQYF

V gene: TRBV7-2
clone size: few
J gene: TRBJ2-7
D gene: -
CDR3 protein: CASSAQVSYEQYF

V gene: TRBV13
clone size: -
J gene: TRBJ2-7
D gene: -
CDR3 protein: CASSGSTPDDEQYF

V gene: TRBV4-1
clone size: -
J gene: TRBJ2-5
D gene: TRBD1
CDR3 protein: CASSHQQGAYETQYF

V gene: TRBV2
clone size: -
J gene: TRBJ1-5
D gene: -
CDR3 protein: CASSWDLNQPQHF

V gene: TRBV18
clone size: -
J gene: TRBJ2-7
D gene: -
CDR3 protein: CASSLLVADEQYF

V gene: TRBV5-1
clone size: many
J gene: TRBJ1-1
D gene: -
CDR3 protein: CASREGWSTEAFF

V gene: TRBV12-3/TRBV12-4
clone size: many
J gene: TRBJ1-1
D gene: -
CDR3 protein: CASRQQTGDTEAFF

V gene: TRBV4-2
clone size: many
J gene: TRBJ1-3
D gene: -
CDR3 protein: CASSQDLGLNSGNTIYF

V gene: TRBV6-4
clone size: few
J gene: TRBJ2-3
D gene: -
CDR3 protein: CASRPGPLTGLLSTDTQYF

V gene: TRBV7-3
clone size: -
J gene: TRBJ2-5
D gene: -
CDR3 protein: CASSINLTGFGKTQYF

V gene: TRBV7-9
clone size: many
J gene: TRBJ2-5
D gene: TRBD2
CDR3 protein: CANSLEAGGIGTQYF

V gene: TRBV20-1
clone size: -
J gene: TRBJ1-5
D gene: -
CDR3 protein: CSATAGSNQPQHF

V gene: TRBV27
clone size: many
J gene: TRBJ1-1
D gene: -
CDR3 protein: CASSLLAGAGEAFF

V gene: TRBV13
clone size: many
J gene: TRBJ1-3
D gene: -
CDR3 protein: CASSAWTAAGNTIYF

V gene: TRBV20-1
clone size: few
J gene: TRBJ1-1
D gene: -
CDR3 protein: CSARETNRDYTEAFF

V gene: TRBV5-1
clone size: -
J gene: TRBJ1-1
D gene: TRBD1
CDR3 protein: CASSNYRGGTEAFF

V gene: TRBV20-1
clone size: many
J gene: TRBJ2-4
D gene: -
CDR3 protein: CSARGGALNIQYF

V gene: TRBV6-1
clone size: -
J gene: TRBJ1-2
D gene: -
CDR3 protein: CASTPGQGTNYGYTF

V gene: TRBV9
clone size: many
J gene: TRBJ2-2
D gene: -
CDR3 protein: CASSVNIETNTGELFF

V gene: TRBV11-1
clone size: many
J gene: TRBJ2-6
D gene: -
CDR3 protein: CASSPQGFGANVLTF

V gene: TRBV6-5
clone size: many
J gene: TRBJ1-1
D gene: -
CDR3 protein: CASSYGALVTEAFF

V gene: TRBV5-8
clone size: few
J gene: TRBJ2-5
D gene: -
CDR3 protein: CASSLKFGEATGTQYF

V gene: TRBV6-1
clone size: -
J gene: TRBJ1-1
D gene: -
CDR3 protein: CASSRITTTYTEAFF

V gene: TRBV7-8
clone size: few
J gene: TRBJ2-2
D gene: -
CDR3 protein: CASSLAIYNTGELFF

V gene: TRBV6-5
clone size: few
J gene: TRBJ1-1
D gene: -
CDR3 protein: CASSYHPGLNTEAFF

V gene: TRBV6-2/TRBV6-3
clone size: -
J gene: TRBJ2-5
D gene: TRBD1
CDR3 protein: CASSYARQGREETQYF

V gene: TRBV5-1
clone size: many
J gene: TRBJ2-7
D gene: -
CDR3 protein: CASSRLLSSYEQYF

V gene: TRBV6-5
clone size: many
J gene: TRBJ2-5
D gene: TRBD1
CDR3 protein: CASSSTGAGETQYF

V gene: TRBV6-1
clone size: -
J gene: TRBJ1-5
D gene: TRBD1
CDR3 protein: CASAPQGQLNQPQHF

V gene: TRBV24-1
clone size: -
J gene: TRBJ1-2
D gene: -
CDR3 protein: CATITGPANYGYTF

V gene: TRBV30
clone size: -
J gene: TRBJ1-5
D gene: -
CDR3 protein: CAGGTGNQPQHF

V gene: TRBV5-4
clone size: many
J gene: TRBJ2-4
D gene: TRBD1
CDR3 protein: CASSLEGTGLNIQYF

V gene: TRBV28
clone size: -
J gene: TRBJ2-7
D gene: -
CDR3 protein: CASSLEGRERSYEQYF

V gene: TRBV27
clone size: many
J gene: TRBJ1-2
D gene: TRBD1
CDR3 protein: CASAWDRRANYGYTF

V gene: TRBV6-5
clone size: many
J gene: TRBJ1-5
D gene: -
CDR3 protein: CASSFGTDNQPQHF

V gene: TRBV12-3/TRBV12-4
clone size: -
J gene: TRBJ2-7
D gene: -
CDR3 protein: CASRLADLYEQYF

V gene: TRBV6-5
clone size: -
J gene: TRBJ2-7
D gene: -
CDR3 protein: CASSYFPGPYEQYF

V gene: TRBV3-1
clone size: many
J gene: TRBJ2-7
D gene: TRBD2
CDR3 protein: CASSQAGLAAYEQYF

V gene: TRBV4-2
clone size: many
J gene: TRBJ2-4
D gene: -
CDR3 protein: CASSPGPSLIQYF

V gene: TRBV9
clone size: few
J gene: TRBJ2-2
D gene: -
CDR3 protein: CASSVGLGYPNTGELFF

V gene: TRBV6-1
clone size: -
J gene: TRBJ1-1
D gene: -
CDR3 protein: CASIILGRGGTEAFF

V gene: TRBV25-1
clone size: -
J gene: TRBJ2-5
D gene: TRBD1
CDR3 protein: CASSEGGPGQGSETQYF

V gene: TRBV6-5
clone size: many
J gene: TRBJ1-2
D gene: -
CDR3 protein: CASSYSTLGYGYTF

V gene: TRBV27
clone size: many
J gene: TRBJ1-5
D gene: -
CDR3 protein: CASSLRGSWNQPQHF